Sequencing of this T cell receptor beta chain was carried out in a study of blood T cell repertoires in COVID-19. Study overall: Spain, Italy and the United States supplied samples that represented acute and convalescent COVID-19.

Assay used: immunoSEQ multiplex PCR; TCRdb lists only in-frame clones, some missing. The sample lists 150,000 to 160,000 clones, roughly nine tenths occurring once. Trimming shortened V by 6 bases and J by 1 base, and 9 bases separated the two germline ends. This CDR3 has 13 residues. Germline CDR1 is SGHTA and CDR2 is FQGTGA. J is TRBJ1-1 and V is TRBV7-3; D remains unclear. This receptor was taken from a middle-aged man with acute or convalescent COVID-19. Material: peripheral blood. The CDR3 is CASRQQPNTEAFF. The CDR3 DNA is TGTGCCAGCAGACAACAGCCGAACACTGAAGCTTTCTTT.